What follows describes a single T cell receptor beta chain. The sample belongs to a study of cytomegalovirus exposure and HLA in healthy donors. Trimming stripped 2 bases from V and 6 bases from J, with 5 bases between. CDR1 and CDR2 from the germline V gene are SGHNT and YYREEE (reference sequence). This CDR3 is 12 amino acids long. Primers: 60 Vbeta forward and 13 Jbeta reverse. Method: immunoSEQ multiplex PCR; TCRdb's copy keeps in-frame clones and lacks some. The sample consists of 80,000 to 100,000 clones, 73% of them appearing once. The TCR comes from a man aged 35 to 55 in good health and CMV-seronegative. The chain joins TRBV5-4 to TRBJ2-2, with no clear D. Sequenced material: PBMCs. The CDR3 loop is CASSFSPGELFF. CDR3 coding DNA: TGTGCCAGCAGCTTTTCTCCCGGGGAGCTGTTTTTT.